The rows below give T cell receptor beta chains drawn from one sample of a study of cytomegalovirus exposure and HLA in healthy donors. Produced via immunoSEQ multiplex PCR; TCRdb's table is partial and in-frame only. Among 86,000 or so clones listed, 90% to 96% were seen once. Specimen: PBMCs. These receptor sequences come from a man aged 18 to 35 in good health and CMV-seropositive. Both conserved end residues are part of each CDR3. The D gene is left open where the match is weak.

d_gene: .; j_gene: TRBJ2-7; v_gene: TRBV6-1; CDR3aa: CASSGSTSRLYEQYF; CDR3nt: TGTGCCAGCAGTGGGAGCACTAGCAGACTCTACGAGCAGTACTTC
d_gene: .; j_gene: TRBJ2-7; v_gene: TRBV19; CDR3aa: CASSPTGDEQYF; CDR3nt: TGTGCCAGTAGTCCCACCGGGGACGAGCAGTACTTC
d_gene: .; j_gene: TRBJ1-2; v_gene: TRBV27; CDR3aa: CASTDLSGGYTF; CDR3nt: TGTGCCAGCACCGATTTGTCGGGTGGCTACACCTTC
d_gene: .; j_gene: TRBJ2-3; v_gene: TRBV1; CDR3aa: CTSSRLPLGAVTSTDTQYF; CDR3nt: TGCACCAGCAGCCGACTACCTTTGGGGGCAGTTACTAGCACAGATACGCAGTATTTT
d_gene: TRBD2; j_gene: TRBJ2-1; v_gene: TRBV5-8; CDR3aa: CASSLVLTSGASSYNEQFF; CDR3nt: TGTGCCAGCAGCCTCGTCCTGACTAGCGGGGCTAGCTCCTACAATGAGCAGTTCTTC
d_gene: TRBD1; j_gene: TRBJ1-1; v_gene: TRBV2; CDR3aa: CASSELEGAITEAFF; CDR3nt: TGTGCCAGCAGTGAATTGGAGGGGGCGATCACTGAAGCTTTCTTT
d_gene: .; j_gene: TRBJ2-1; v_gene: TRBV5-1; CDR3aa: CASSTEQGGSYNEQFF; CDR3nt: TGCGCCAGCAGCACAGAACAGGGGGGGTCCTACAATGAGCAGTTCTTC
d_gene: .; j_gene: TRBJ1-1; v_gene: TRBV6-1; CDR3aa: CASSKIITDTEAFF; CDR3nt: TGTGCCAGCAGTAAAATTATAACGGACACTGAAGCTTTCTTT
d_gene: TRBD1; j_gene: TRBJ1-5; v_gene: TRBV19; CDR3aa: CASSPGQGAQPQHF; CDR3nt: TGTGCCAGTAGTCCGGGACAGGGGGCGCAGCCCCAGCATTTT
d_gene: TRBD1; j_gene: TRBJ1-2; v_gene: TRBV29-1; CDR3aa: CSVNPERTGANYGYTF; CDR3nt: TGCAGCGTAAACCCCGAACGGACAGGGGCTAACTATGGCTACACCTTC
d_gene: .; j_gene: TRBJ2-6; v_gene: TRBV4-2; CDR3aa: CASSQDMATSSGANVLTF; CDR3nt: TGTGCCAGCAGCCAAGATATGGCGACTAGCTCTGGGGCCAACGTCCTGACTTTC
d_gene: .; j_gene: TRBJ2-7; v_gene: TRBV27; CDR3aa: CASSFGAESSYEQYF; CDR3nt: TGTGCCAGCAGTTTTGGGGCCGAGAGCTCCTACGAGCAGTACTTC
d_gene: TRBD2; j_gene: TRBJ2-3; v_gene: TRBV6-4; CDR3aa: CASSDSWTSRVDTQYF; CDR3nt: TGTGCCAGCAGTGACTCCTGGACTAGCAGGGTAGATACGCAGTATTTT
d_gene: .; j_gene: TRBJ2-5; v_gene: TRBV5-1; CDR3aa: CASSLGVTALTPIIKETQYF; CDR3nt: TGCGCCAGCAGCTTGGGGGTGACAGCACTAACCCCGATAATCAAAGAGACCCAGTACTTC
d_gene: .; j_gene: TRBJ1-1; v_gene: TRBV19; CDR3aa: CASSMRLEVSTEAFF; CDR3nt: TGTGCCAGTAGTATGAGGTTGGAGGTATCCACTGAAGCTTTCTTT